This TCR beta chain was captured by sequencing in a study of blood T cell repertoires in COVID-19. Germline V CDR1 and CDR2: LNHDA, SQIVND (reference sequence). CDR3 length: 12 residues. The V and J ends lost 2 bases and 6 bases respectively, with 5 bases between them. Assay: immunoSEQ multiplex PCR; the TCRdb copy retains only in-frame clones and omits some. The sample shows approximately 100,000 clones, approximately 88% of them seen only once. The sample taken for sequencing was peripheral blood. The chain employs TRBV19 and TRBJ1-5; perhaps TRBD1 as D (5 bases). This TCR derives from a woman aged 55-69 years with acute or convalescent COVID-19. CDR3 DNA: TGTGCCAGTAGTATACAGGGTCAGCCCCAGCATTTT. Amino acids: CASSIQGQPQHF.